The sequence of this T cell receptor beta chain was determined in a study of post-analysis software for immune sequencing data. Study-wide results and limits: TRBV segments more frequent in patients than in controls numbered a few and included TRBV5-6, TRBV5-1 and TRBV20-1. Compared with controls, patients showed significantly lower normalized Chao1 diversity.

Each TCR beta cDNA library carried unique molecular identifiers. One entry per CDR3 protein results from TCRdb running MiXCR on the PCR reads. The sample has hundreds of thousands of distinct CDR3 sequences, approximately 59% seen once; the top ten hold roughly 12%. On this clonotype: The antigen is undetermined.

The germline gives CDR1 MNHEY, CDR2 SVGAGI. This CDR3 has 15 amino acids. This TCR was recovered from a girl aged 2-10 years with multiple sclerosis. The J gene is TRBJ2-4, the V gene TRBV6-5; TRBD2 matches 11 bases. The DNA end is more similar to TRBJ2-7, so the J call may be wrong. Source material: blood. The CDR3 nucleotides are TGTGCCAGCAGTTACCGGACTAGCGGGTGGTACGAGCAGTACTTC. It yields the protein CASSYRTSGWYEQYF.